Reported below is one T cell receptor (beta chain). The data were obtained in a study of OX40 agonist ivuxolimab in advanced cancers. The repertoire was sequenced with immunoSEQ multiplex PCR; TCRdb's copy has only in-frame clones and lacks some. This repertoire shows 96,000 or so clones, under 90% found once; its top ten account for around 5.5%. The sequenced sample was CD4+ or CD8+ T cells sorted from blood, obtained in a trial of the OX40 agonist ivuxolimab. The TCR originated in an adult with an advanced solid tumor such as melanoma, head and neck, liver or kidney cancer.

The CDR3 loop is CASSGGQGYSEAFF. The CDR3 nucleotides read TGCGCCAGCAGTGGGGGACAGGGTTATTCTGAAGCTTTCTTT. This chain links TRBV10-1 with TRBJ1-1, with TRBD1 matching over 9 bases. Trimming cost V 4 bases and J 6 bases; bases outside gene matches: 6. This CDR3 has 14 amino acids. The germline gives CDR1 WNHNN, CDR2 SYGVQD (reference sequence).